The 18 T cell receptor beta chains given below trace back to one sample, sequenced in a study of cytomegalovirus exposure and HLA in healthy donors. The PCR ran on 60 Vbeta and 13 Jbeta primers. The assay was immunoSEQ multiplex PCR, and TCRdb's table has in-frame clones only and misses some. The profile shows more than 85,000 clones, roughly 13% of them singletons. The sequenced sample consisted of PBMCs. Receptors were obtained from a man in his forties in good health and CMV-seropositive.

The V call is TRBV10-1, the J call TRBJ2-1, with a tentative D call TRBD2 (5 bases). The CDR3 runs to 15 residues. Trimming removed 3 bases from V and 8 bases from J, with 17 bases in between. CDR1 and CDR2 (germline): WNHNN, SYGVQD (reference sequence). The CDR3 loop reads CASSDRADGDDEQFF. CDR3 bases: TGCGCCAGCAGTGACCGAGCGGACGGAGACGATGAGCAGTTCTTC.

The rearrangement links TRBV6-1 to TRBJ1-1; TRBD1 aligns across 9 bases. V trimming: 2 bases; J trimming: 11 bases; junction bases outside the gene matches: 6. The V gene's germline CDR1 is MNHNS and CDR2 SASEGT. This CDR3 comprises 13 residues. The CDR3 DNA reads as TGTGCCAGCAGTGAAACCGGGACAGGGATGGCTTTCTTT. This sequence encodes CASSETGTGMAFF.

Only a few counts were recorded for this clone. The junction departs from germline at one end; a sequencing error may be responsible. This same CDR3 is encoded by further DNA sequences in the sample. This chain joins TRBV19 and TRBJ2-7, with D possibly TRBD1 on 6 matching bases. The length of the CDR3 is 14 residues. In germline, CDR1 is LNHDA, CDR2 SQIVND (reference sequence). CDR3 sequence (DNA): TGTGCCAGTAGTACCGACAGGTCTTCCTACGAGCAGTATTTC. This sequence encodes CASSTDRSSYEQYF.

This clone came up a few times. CDR3 nucleotide sequence: TGTGCCAGCAGCACCACAGGGGCGCTGGAAACTGAAGCTTTCTTT. It translates to CASSTTGALETEAFF. The chain links TRBV28 to TRBJ1-1; TRBD1 aligns across 7 bases. Per germline, CDR1 MDHEN and CDR2 SYDVKM. The CDR3 length is 15 residues. Trimming removed 6 bases from V and 5 bases from J; junction bases left unmatched: 12.

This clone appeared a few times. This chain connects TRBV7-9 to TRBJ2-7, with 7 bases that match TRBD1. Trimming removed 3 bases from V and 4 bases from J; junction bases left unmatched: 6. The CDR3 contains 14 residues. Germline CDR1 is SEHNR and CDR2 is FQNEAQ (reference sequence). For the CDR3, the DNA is TGTGCCAGCAGCTTGGGTAGGGGGCAATACGAGCAGTACTTC. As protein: CASSLGRGQYEQYF.

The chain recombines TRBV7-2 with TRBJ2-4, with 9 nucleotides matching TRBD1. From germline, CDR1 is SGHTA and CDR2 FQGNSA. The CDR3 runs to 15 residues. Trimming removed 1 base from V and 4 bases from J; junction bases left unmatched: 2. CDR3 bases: TGTGCCAGCAGCTTAGAGGGACAGGGTAAAAACATTCAGTACTTC. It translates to CASSLEGQGKNIQYF.

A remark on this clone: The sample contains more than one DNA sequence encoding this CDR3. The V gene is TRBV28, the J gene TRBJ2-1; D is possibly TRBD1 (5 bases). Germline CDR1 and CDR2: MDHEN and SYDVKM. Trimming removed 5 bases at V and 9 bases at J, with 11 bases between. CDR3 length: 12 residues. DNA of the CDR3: TGTGCCAGCAGTCTGGGAAGGGGTGAGCAGTTCTTC. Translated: CASSLGRGEQFF.

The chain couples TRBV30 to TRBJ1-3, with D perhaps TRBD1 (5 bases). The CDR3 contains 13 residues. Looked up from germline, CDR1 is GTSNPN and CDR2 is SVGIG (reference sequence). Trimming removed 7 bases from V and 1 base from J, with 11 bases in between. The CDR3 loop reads CALDSSSGNTIYF. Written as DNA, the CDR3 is TGTGCCTTAGACAGTTCATCTGGAAACACCATATATTTT.

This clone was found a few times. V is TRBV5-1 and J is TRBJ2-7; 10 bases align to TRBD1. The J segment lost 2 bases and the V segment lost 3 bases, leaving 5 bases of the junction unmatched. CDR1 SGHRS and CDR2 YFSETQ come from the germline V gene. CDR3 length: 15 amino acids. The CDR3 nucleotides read TGCGCCAGCAGCTCCCCCGGACAGGGGGCCTACGAGCAGTACTTC. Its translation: CASSSPGQGAYEQYF.

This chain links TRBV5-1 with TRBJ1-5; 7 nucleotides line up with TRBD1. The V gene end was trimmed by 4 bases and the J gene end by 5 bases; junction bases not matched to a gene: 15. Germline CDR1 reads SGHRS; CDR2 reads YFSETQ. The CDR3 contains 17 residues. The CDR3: CASSLGPQTGTYQPQHF. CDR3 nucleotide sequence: TGCGCCAGCAGCCTGGGACCTCAGACAGGGACCTATCAGCCCCAGCATTTT.

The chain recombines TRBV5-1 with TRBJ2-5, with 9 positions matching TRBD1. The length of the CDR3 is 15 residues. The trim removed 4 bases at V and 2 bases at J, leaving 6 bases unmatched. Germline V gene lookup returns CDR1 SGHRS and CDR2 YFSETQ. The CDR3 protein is CASSPWTGAQETQYF. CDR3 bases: TGCGCCAGCAGCCCTTGGACAGGGGCACAAGAGACCCAGTACTTC. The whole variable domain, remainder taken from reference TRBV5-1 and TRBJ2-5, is KAGVTQTPRYLIKTRGQQVTLSCSPISGHRSVSWYQQTPGQGLQFLFEYFSETQRNKGNFPGRFSGRQFSNSRSEMNVSTLELGDSALYLCASSPWTGAQETQYFGPGTRLLVL.

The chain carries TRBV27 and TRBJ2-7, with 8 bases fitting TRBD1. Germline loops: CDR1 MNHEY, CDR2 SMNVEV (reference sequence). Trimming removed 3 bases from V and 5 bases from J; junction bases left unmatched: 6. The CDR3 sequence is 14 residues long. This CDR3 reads CASSFGRGLHEQYF. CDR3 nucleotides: TGTGCCAGCAGTTTTGGCAGGGGGCTCCACGAGCAGTACTTC.

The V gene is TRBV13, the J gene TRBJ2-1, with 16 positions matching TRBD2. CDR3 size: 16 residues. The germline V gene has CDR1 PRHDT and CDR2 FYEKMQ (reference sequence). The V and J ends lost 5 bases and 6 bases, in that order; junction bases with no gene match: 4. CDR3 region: CASSTGTSGRANEQFF. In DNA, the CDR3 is TGTGCCAGCAGCACTGGGACTAGCGGGAGGGCCAATGAGCAGTTCTTC.

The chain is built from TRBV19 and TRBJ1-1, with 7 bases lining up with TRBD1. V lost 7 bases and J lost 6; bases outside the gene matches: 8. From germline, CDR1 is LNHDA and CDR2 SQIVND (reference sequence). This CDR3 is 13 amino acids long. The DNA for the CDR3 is TGTGCCAGTACAGACAGGGATGACGCTGAAGCTTTCTTT. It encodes CASTDRDDAEAFF.

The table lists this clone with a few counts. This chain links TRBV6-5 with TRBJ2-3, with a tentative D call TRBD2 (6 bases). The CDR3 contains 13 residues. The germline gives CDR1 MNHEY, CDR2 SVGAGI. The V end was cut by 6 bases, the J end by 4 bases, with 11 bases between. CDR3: CASSRDFADTQYF. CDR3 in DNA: TGTGCCAGCAGCCGGGACTTTGCAGATACGCAGTATTTT.

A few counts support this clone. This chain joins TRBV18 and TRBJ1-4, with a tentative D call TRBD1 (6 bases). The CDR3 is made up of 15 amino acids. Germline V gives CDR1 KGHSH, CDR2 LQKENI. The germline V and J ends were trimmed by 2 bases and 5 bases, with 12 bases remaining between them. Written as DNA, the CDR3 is TGTGCCAGCTCACCATTCTCAGGACAGAATGAAAAACTGTTTTTT. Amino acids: CASSPFSGQNEKLFF.

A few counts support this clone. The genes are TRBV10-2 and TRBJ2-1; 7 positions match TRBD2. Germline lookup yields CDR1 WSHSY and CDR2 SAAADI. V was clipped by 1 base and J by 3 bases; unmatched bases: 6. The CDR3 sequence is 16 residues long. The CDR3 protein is CASSELGLGVYNEQFF. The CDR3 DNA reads TGCGCCAGCAGTGAGTTAGGACTAGGAGTCTACAATGAGCAGTTCTTC.

CDR3 residues: CATQTSGSFTDTQYF. The CDR3 region has the DNA TGTGCCACCCAGACTAGCGGGAGTTTCACAGATACGCAGTATTTT. The chain employs TRBV10-3 and TRBJ2-3, with TRBD2 matching over 12 bases. J was trimmed by 2 bases and V by 10 bases; bases with no gene match: 7. The germline V gene has CDR1 ENHRY and CDR2 SYGVKD. The length of the CDR3 is 15 residues.